One T cell receptor beta chain is described in this entry. Its specificity is unknown. The data originate from a study of cytomegalovirus exposure and HLA in healthy donors. Broader study findings: Among CMV-associated TCR beta chains, most appeared HLA-restricted in a later analysis. Investigators reported 150 to 200 TCR beta chains as tied to cytomegalovirus.

The study ran its PCR with 60 Vbeta and 13 Jbeta primers. Per the authors' pipeline: Around 80 million unique TCR beta chains, around 11 million of them shared, were counted by a later analysis. The assay was immunoSEQ multiplex PCR, and TCRdb's table has in-frame clones only and misses some. V and J calls and clone size are as listed in that table; D and trimming were resolved from the DNA. The profile shows hundreds of thousands of clones, approximately 78% of them singletons. From germline, CDR1 is SNHLY and CDR2 FYNNEI. V was trimmed by 6 bases and J by 5 bases, leaving 15 bases between them. The CDR3 contains 14 residues.

The chain joins TRBV2 to TRBJ2-3, with a weak D call TRBD1 (5 bases). The TCR was taken from a boy between 5 and 17 years old in good health and CMV-seronegative. The sequenced material came from PBMCs. CDR3 in amino acids: CASRARQGKDTQYF. The CDR3 DNA reads TGTGCCAGCAGGGCGCGGCAGGGAAAAGATACGCAGTATTTT.